These T cell receptor beta chains were read from a single sample in a study of T-cell memory formation after mild COVID-19. TCRdb re-called the 5' RACE reads through MiXCR, storing one row per CDR3 protein. The sample shows about 140,000 distinct CDR3 sequences, 14% of them seen only once. The sequencing input was PBMCs or a T cell subset sorted from them (not recorded which). These TCRs come from an adult woman who had mild COVID-19 (a few samples of this study predate the infection). Cell type and time point are not known. Both conserved end residues are part of each CDR3. The D gene is left open where the match is weak. Only part of the rows carry a size: once, few, many, or a class if the clone is expanded.

clone_size: few; d_call: -; j_call: TRBJ2-3; v_call: TRBV3-1; cdr3_nt: TGTGCCAGCAGCCAAGCCCATTGGGCATCTAGCACAGATACGCAGTATTTT; cdr3_aa: CASSQAHWASSTDTQYF
clone_size: few; d_call: -; j_call: TRBJ1-2; v_call: TRBV5-1; cdr3_nt: TGCGCCAGCGGTCTATGGGACATTGGAGACTATGGCTACACCTTC; cdr3_aa: CASGLWDIGDYGYTF
clone_size: many; d_call: -; j_call: TRBJ2-7; v_call: TRBV20-1; cdr3_nt: TGCAGTGCTAGCAAGCACTACGAGCAGTACTTC; cdr3_aa: CSASKHYEQYF
clone_size: many; d_call: -; j_call: TRBJ2-1; v_call: TRBV24-1; cdr3_nt: TGTGCCACCAGTGATTATAGCCAAAACCATCCCAATGAGCAGTTCTTC; cdr3_aa: CATSDYSQNHPNEQFF
clone_size: few; d_call: -; j_call: TRBJ2-7; v_call: TRBV19; cdr3_nt: TGTGCCAGTAGTGGCGGGGTTTACGAGCAGTACTTC; cdr3_aa: CASSGGVYEQYF
clone_size: many; d_call: -; j_call: TRBJ2-3; v_call: TRBV19; cdr3_nt: TGTGCCAGTTGTCCTAGCTTAGCAGATACGCAGTATTTT; cdr3_aa: CASCPSLADTQYF
clone_size: few; d_call: TRBD1; j_call: TRBJ2-7; v_call: TRBV7-3; cdr3_nt: TGTGCCAGCAGCGTGGACAGGGGGGCGTACGAGCAGTACTTC; cdr3_aa: CASSVDRGAYEQYF
clone_size: -; d_call: TRBD1; j_call: TRBJ1-4; v_call: TRBV12-3/TRBV12-4; cdr3_nt: TGTGCCAGCAGTCCACCCGCGACAGGGCGTGGGAATGAAAAACTGTTTTTT; cdr3_aa: CASSPPATGRGNEKLFF
clone_size: few; d_call: TRBD1; j_call: TRBJ2-7; v_call: TRBV6-5; cdr3_nt: TGTGCCAGCAGTTTGACCGGGACAGGGATCGACGAGCAGTACTTC; cdr3_aa: CASSLTGTGIDEQYF
clone_size: -; d_call: -; j_call: TRBJ1-4; v_call: TRBV7-9; cdr3_nt: TGTGCCAGCTTCCACCTGACTTCTGAAAAACTGTTTTTT; cdr3_aa: CASFHLTSEKLFF
clone_size: -; d_call: TRBD2; j_call: TRBJ2-3; v_call: TRBV4-3; cdr3_nt: TGCGCCAGCAGATGGGGACTAGCGGGGGTCACAGATACGCAGTATTTT; cdr3_aa: CASRWGLAGVTDTQYF
clone_size: few; d_call: -; j_call: TRBJ1-1; v_call: TRBV7-9; cdr3_nt: TGTGCCAGCACCCCGCCAGGGGATCCTGAAGCTTTCTTT; cdr3_aa: CASTPPGDPEAFF
clone_size: many; d_call: -; j_call: TRBJ1-5; v_call: TRBV5-4; cdr3_nt: TGTGCCAGCAGCTTGGGCGGTAGCAATCAGCCCCAGCATTTT; cdr3_aa: CASSLGGSNQPQHF